These 31 T cell receptor beta chains came from one sample sequenced in a study of T-cell memory formation after mild COVID-19. TCRdb re-called the 5' RACE reads with MiXCR, one entry per CDR3 protein. The table has around 340,000 distinct CDR3 sequences, roughly an eighth seen once. The sample consisted of PBMCs or a T cell subset sorted from them (not recorded which). The source is a man aged 18 to 29 who had mild COVID-19 (a few samples of this study predate the infection). Cell type and time point are not known.

This clonotype came up a few times. The rearrangement links TRBV25-1 to TRBJ2-3, with 13 bases lining up with TRBD2. V dropped 8 bases and J dropped 10; count of bases not matched to a gene: 3. Per germline, CDR1 MGHDK and CDR2 SYGVNS. The CDR3 spans 12 residues. This CDR3 is CASGGTSGAQYF. The CDR3, as DNA: TGTGCCAGCGGGGGGACTAGCGGGGCGCAGTATTTT.

This clonotype was detected only a few times. The chain is built from TRBV7-6 and TRBJ2-1, with TRBD2 matching over 11 bases. Trimming took 3 bases from V and 6 from J; bases not matched to a gene: 4. Germline CDR1 reads SGHVS; CDR2 reads FNYEAQ. The CDR3 is 15 amino acids. Here the CDR3 DNA reads TGTGCCAGCAGCTTTAGACTAGCGGGGTTCAATGAGCAGTTCTTC. Translating it yields CASSFRLAGFNEQFF.

Only a few counts were recorded for this clonotype. V and J are TRBV10-3 and TRBJ1-5; possible D gene TRBD1, 6 bases. The CDR3 is 11 residues long. V was shortened by 9 bases and J by 6 bases, with 9 bases between the two germline ends. Per germline, CDR1 ENHRY and CDR2 SYGVKD. The CDR3 nucleotides read TGTGCCATGGGGACAACTCAGCCCCAGCATTTT. Translation: CAMGTTQPQHF.

The chain employs TRBV5-1 and TRBJ1-5; 7 bases match TRBD1. Germline V gene sequence: CDR1 SGHRS, CDR2 YFSETQ. The CDR3 runs to 15 residues. V was clipped by 0 bases and J by 5 bases; unmatched bases: 5. The CDR3 sequence is CASSLGQGRDQPQHF. The CDR3 bases are TGCGCCAGCAGCTTGGGACAGGGAAGAGATCAGCCCCAGCATTTT.

The chain uses TRBV5-1 and TRBJ2-6; TRBD1 might be the D (5 bases). V gave up 4 bases and J gave up 0 bases, with 11 bases separating them. In germline, CDR1 is SGHRS, CDR2 YFSETQ. This CDR3 has 16 amino acids. The DNA of the CDR3 is TGCGCCAGCAGCCCAGGGTCCCGCTCTGGGGCCAACGTCCTGACTTTC. This codes for CASSPGSRSGANVLTF.

The chain carries TRBV27 and TRBJ2-3; TRBD1 matches at 7 bases. The CDR3 consists of 16 residues. Germline V gene sequence: CDR1 MNHEY, CDR2 SMNVEV (reference sequence). The trim removed 2 bases at V and 4 bases at J, leaving 9 bases unmatched. DNA for the CDR3: TGTGCCAGCAGTTTAATCACGGGTACAGGGGCAGATACGCAGTATTTT. It is translated as CASSLITGTGADTQYF.

This clonotype has only a few counts. The V call is TRBV11-2, the J call TRBJ1-2; D gene unclear. CDR3 length equals 14 residues. The germline CDR1 and CDR2 sequences are SGHAT and FQNNGV. V lost 0 bases and J 4 bases, leaving 9 bases between the germline ends. CDR3 region: CASSLDGVGYGYTF. The CDR3 nucleotides are TGTGCCAGCAGCTTAGATGGGGTGGGCTATGGCTACACCTTC.

This rearrangement joins TRBV7-2 to TRBJ1-1; 7 bases agree with TRBD1. Germline V lookup: CDR1 SGHTA, CDR2 FQGNSA. The CDR3 runs 14 residues. Trimming cost V 5 bases and J 5 bases; bases outside gene matches: 8. The CDR3 DNA reads as TGTGCCAGCAGCGCCAGGGGGGGGAGGACTGAAGCTTTCTTT. Protein: CASSARGGRTEAFF. The whole variable domain, filled in from reference TRBV7-2 and TRBJ1-1, reads GAGVSQSPSNKVTEKGKDVELRCDPISGHTALYWYRQSLGQGLEFLIYFQGNSAPDKSGLPSDRFSAERTGGSVSTLTIQRTQQEDSAVYLCASSARGGRTEAFFGQGTRLTVV.

This clonotype was observed a handful of times. The V gene is TRBV14, the J gene TRBJ2-7, with a tentative D call TRBD1 (6 bases). The CDR3 is 14 residues long. Germline V gene data show CDR1 as SGHDN and CDR2 as FVKESK. V gave up 0 bases and J gave up 3 bases, with 9 bases separating them. The CDR3 is CASSQENRVYEQYV. The CDR3 DNA is TGTGCCAGCAGCCAAGAAAACAGGGTCTACGAGCAGTACGTC.

This clonotype has just a few counts. The chain has TRBV6-5 and TRBJ2-7; maybe TRBD2 (5 bases). V lost 9 bases, J lost 2 bases, and 20 bases lay in between. This CDR3 has 15 amino acids. Germline-derived CDR1 and CDR2 are MNHEY and SVGAGI. The CDR3 sequence: CASSEAATTTYEQYF. The CDR3 coding sequence is TGTGCCAGTAGTGAGGCTGCGACTACTACCTACGAGCAGTACTTC.

The chain links TRBV4-1 to TRBJ2-1, with D tentatively TRBD2 (6 bases). The CDR3 is 13 amino acids. Germline-derived CDR1 and CDR2 are MGHRA and YSYEKL. Trimming pared 1 base from V and 12 bases from J, leaving 13 bases between. CDR3 DNA sequence: TGCGCCAGCAGCCAAGCTGGGGGGTATGGGCAGTTCTTC. This translates into CASSQAGGYGQFF.

This clonotype occurred a few times. The chain combines TRBV20-1 with TRBJ2-3; possible D gene TRBD1, 6 bases. The CDR3 is 13 amino acids. V was cut by 8 bases and J by 0 bases, with 12 bases left in between. The germline V gene encodes CDR1 DFQATT and CDR2 SNEGSKA (reference sequence). The CDR3 DNA reads TGCAGTAGAATCGACAGGAGCACAGATACGCAGTATTTT. Translated: CSRIDRSTDTQYF.

This clonotype was recorded at least ten times. This chain uses TRBV18 with TRBJ1-4; weak D call: TRBD1 (5 bases). CDR3 length: 17 amino acids. Germline V lookup: CDR1 KGHSH, CDR2 LQKENI. Trimming cost V 0 bases and J 5 bases, with 16 bases left between them. This CDR3 is CASSPPTPGQMNEKLFF. The CDR3 region has the DNA TGTGCCAGCTCACCACCGACCCCAGGACAAATGAATGAAAAACTGTTTTTT.

This clonotype was counted many times. V gene TRBV28 combines with J gene TRBJ2-7, with 7 bases identical to TRBD2. CDR3 length: 14 residues. V shed 8 bases and J 3 bases; nucleotides not matched to a gene: 10. Per germline, CDR1 MDHEN and CDR2 SYDVKM. CDR3 sequence reads: CASGGGESRYEQYV. The CDR3 DNA follows: TGTGCCAGCGGTGGGGGGGAATCGCGCTACGAGCAGTACGTC.

In this sample, this clonotype turned up many times. CDR3 in amino acids: CSPSKGSKETQYF. The CDR3 DNA reads as TGCAGTCCGTCGAAGGGCAGCAAAGAGACCCAGTACTTC. This chain connects TRBV20-1 to TRBJ2-5, with unresolved D. Trimming took off 8 bases at V and 3 bases at J, with 16 bases between the two ends. The CDR3 sequence is 13 residues long. Germline-derived CDR1 and CDR2 are DFQATT and SNEGSKA (reference sequence).

The chain has TRBV29-1 and TRBJ2-2; 7 positions agree with TRBD1. The CDR3 is 11 residues long. Germline CDR1 is SQVTM and CDR2 is ANQGSEA. With 7 bases clipped from V and 8 bases from J, the junction kept 4 bases outside the gene matches. CDR3: CSARGLGELFF. CDR3 DNA sequence: TGCAGCGCCAGGGGGTTGGGGGAGCTGTTTTTT.

This clonotype was observed a few times. This sequence joins TRBV15 and TRBJ2-5; TRBD2 matches 10 bases. V dropped 6 bases and J dropped 1; count of bases not matched to a gene: 5. There are 15 residues in the CDR3. Looked up from germline, CDR1 is LNHNV and CDR2 is YYDKDF (reference sequence). CDR3 sequence (DNA): TGTGCCACCAGTCCCGGGACTAGCGCCCAAGAGACCCAGTACTTC. This encodes CATSPGTSAQETQYF.

This clonotype occurred many times. Here the CDR3 reads CASSRLREIPEQYF. The CDR3 DNA reads as TGTGCCAGCAGCCGCCTAAGGGAAATCCCCGAGCAGTACTTC. This chain links TRBV11-2 with TRBJ2-7; D remains ambiguous. Germline assignment: CDR1 SGHAT and CDR2 FQNNGV. The CDR3 spans 14 residues. V lost 5 bases to trimming and J lost 6 bases, with 17 bases between them.

This clonotype has a handful of counts. The gene calls are TRBV10-3 and TRBJ2-2; no clear D gene. Germline-derived CDR1 and CDR2 are ENHRY and SYGVKD. With 0 bases removed from V and 6 bases from J, the gap between germline ends came to 8 bases. There are 14 residues in the CDR3. CDR3 nucleotides: TGTGCCATCAGTGAGTCGACGAGGCCCGGGGAGCTGTTTTTT. Its translation: CAISESTRPGELFF.

The J gene is TRBJ2-3, the V gene TRBV7-3; D is possibly TRBD2 (6 bases). Germline lookup yields CDR1 SGHTA and CDR2 FQGTGA. Between the trimmed V and J ends, which lost 5 bases and 5 bases, there was a span of 20 bases. The CDR3 is made up of 16 amino acids. In DNA, the CDR3 is TGTGCCAGCAGCCAACACCCCAAGTCCGGGGGAGATACGCAGTATTTT. Translating gives CASSQHPKSGGDTQYF.

The V and J genes are TRBV5-1 and TRBJ2-3; D is tentatively TRBD1 or TRBD2 (6 bases each). Trimming took off 0 bases at V and 2 bases at J, with 13 bases between the two ends. CDR1 is SGHRS, CDR2 YFSETQ, per germline. The CDR3 is 16 amino acids. Here the CDR3 reads CASSLVGGYSTDTQYF. The CDR3 DNA reads as TGCGCCAGCAGCTTGGTGGGGGGCTATTCCACAGATACGCAGTATTTT.

This clonotype came up many times. This chain uses TRBV28 with TRBJ2-2; D not resolved. Germline V gene sequence: CDR1 MDHEN, CDR2 SYDVKM. This CDR3 has 13 residues. V was clipped by 3 bases and J by 0 bases, with 2 bases between them. CDR3 loop: CASSFPNTGELFF. CDR3 sequence (DNA): TGTGCCAGCAGTTTCCCGAACACCGGGGAGCTGTTTTTT.

The chain combines TRBV18 with TRBJ2-6; weak D call: TRBD1 (6 bases). CDR3 length: 19 amino acids. Germline V gene lookup returns CDR1 KGHSH and CDR2 LQKENI. The V gene lost 2 bases and the J gene lost 1 base, with 18 bases spanning the gap. The CDR3 nucleotides are TGTGCCAGCTCACCATACGGACCACAGGGTGGGTCTGGGGCCAACGTCCTGACTTTC. Translated, it gives CASSPYGPQGGSGANVLTF.

This clonotype has a count of ten or more. The rearrangement joins TRBV5-1 to TRBJ2-2, with D possibly matching TRBD1 (6 bases). CDR3 length: 14 amino acids. Germline V lookup: CDR1 SGHRS, CDR2 YFSETQ. V lost 0 bases and J 7 bases, leaving 10 bases between the germline ends. CDR3 residues: CASSLDRVDGELFF. The CDR3 DNA reads TGCGCCAGCAGCTTGGACAGGGTTGACGGGGAGCTGTTTTTT.

The V gene is TRBV7-9, the J gene TRBJ2-1; 11 bases map to TRBD1. Per the germline V gene, CDR1 is SEHNR and CDR2 is FQNEAQ (reference sequence). V shed 2 bases and J 5 bases; nucleotides not matched to a gene: 5. The CDR3 has 16 residues. CDR3 DNA: TGTGCCAGCAGCTTATTAGGGACAGGGGGACACAATGAGCAGTTCTTC. Residues: CASSLLGTGGHNEQFF.

J is TRBJ2-2 and V is TRBV12-3 or TRBV12-4; D is undetermined. V was clipped by 2 bases and J by 0 bases, with 10 bases between them. This CDR3 contains 16 residues. The DNA for the CDR3 is TGTGCCAGCAGTTTATCCCACGCCTCGAACACCGGGGAGCTGTTTTTT. Its translation is CASSLSHASNTGELFF.

The chain links TRBV18 to TRBJ2-1, with 8 nucleotides matching TRBD2. The CDR3 runs to 17 residues. V lost 2 bases and J lost 3; bases outside the gene matches: 9. Germline V gene sequence: CDR1 KGHSH, CDR2 LQKENI. The chain's CDR3 is CASSPFDSGAIYNEQFF. CDR3 nucleotide sequence: TGTGCCAGCTCACCATTTGATAGCGGGGCGATCTACAATGAGCAGTTCTTC.

This clonotype appeared a few times. V gene TRBV4-2 combines with J gene TRBJ2-5; D is unclear. CDR1 LGHNA and CDR2 YNFKEQ come from the germline V gene. CDR3 size: 14 residues. V dropped 0 bases and J dropped 5 bases, with 10 bases sitting between them. CDR3 DNA sequence: TGTGCCAGCAGCCAAGATGGTTTGAGGGAGACCCAGTACTTC. This sequence encodes CASSQDGLRETQYF.

This clonotype was recorded at least ten times. The J gene is TRBJ2-3, the V gene TRBV7-2; 7 bases agree with TRBD2. This CDR3 is built from 15 residues. V lost 2 bases, J lost 5 bases, and 7 bases stayed unmatched. Germline CDR1 SGHTA, CDR2 FQGNSA. CDR3 bases: TGTGCCAGCAGCTTAAGGCGGGGGAGGGTAGATACGCAGTATTTT. This codes for CASSLRRGRVDTQYF.

CDR3 bases: TGTGCCAGCAGCTTAGGCGGGGGGGTAAAAGAGACCCAGTACTTC. Encoded protein: CASSLGGGVKETQYF. This sequence joins TRBV7-3 and TRBJ2-5; 9 bases align to TRBD2. This CDR3 is built from 15 residues. Unmatched junction bases numbered 4, after V lost 2 bases and J lost 3 bases. From germline, CDR1 is SGHTA and CDR2 FQGTGA.

This clonotype was seen a few times. V is TRBV7-2 and J is TRBJ2-7, with D possibly called TRBD1 or TRBD2 (6 bases each). The CDR3 is 15 residues long. Germline values: CDR1 SGHTA, CDR2 FQGNSA. Deletions cut 5 bases from V and 4 bases from J, with 18 bases between. The CDR3 coding sequence is TGTGCCAGCAGCATACAGGGACTGTACGGGTACGAGCAGTACTTC. It encodes CASSIQGLYGYEQYF.